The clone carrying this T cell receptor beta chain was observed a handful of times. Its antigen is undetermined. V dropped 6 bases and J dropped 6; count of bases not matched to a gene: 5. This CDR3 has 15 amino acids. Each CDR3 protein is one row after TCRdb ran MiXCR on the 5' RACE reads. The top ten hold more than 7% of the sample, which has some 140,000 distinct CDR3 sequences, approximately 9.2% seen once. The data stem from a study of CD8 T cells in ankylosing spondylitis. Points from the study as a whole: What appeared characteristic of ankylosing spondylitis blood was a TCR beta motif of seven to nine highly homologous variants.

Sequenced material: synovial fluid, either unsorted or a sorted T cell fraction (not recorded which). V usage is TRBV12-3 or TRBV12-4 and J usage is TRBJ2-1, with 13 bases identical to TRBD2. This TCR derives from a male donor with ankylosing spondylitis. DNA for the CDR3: TGTGCCAGCAGCTCAGGACTAGCGGGAGCCAATGAGCAGTTCTTC. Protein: CASSSGLAGANEQFF.